One and the same sample provided the 21 T cell receptor beta chains below, sequenced in a study of blood T cell repertoires in COVID-19. Profiling relied on immunoSEQ multiplex PCR, and the TCRdb table lists in-frame clones only, not all of them. In the table there are 300,000 to 500,000 clones, roughly 88% of which are singletons. Sequencing used PBMCs or T cells enriched from blood (not recorded which). The receptors come from a young woman with acute COVID-19.

V usage is TRBV7-9 and J usage is TRBJ1-6, with no clear D. Per the germline V gene, CDR1 is SEHNR and CDR2 is FQNEAQ (reference sequence). The CDR3 has 15 residues. With 0 bases removed from V and 6 bases from J, the gap between germline ends came to 9 bases. The CDR3 DNA reads as TGTGCCAGCAGCTTAGCAGGCGGCGGTAATTCACCCCTCCACTTT. This gives the protein CASSLAGGGNSPLHF.

The V and J genes are TRBV29-1 and TRBJ2-5, with D perhaps matching TRBD2 (7 bases). Trimming left V 3 bases short and J 0 bases short, with 20 bases between. The CDR3 covers 17 residues. From germline, CDR1 is SQVTM and CDR2 ANQGSEA. The CDR3 reads CSVDRGSGGRYQETQYF. The CDR3 DNA reads TGCAGCGTTGACAGGGGATCGGGGGGAAGGTACCAAGAGACCCAGTACTTC.

The chain has TRBV6-5 and TRBJ2-3; TRBD2 matches 9 bases. Germline CDR1 reads MNHEY; CDR2 reads SVGAGI. Unmatched junction bases numbered 5, after V lost 7 bases and J lost 0 bases. The CDR3 contains 15 residues. CDR3 protein: CASMLAGTSTDTQYF. The CDR3 DNA reads TGTGCCAGCATGCTAGCGGGGACCAGCACAGATACGCAGTATTTT.

V and J are TRBV12-3 or TRBV12-4 and TRBJ2-7, with D tentatively TRBD1 (5 bases). The CDR3 sequence is 12 residues long. Trimming stripped 5 bases from V and 5 bases from J, with 10 bases between. CDR3 nucleotides: TGTGCCAGCAGTCTCCGACAGCACGAGCAGTACTTC. Amino acid sequence: CASSLRQHEQYF.

This rearrangement joins TRBV18 to TRBJ1-5; 8 nucleotides align to TRBD1. This CDR3 spans 13 amino acids. Germline V CDR1 and CDR2: KGHSH, LQKENI. V trimming: 5 bases; J trimming: 6 bases; junction bases outside the gene matches: 3. This CDR3 is CASSGQGAQPQHF. In nucleotides, the CDR3 is TGTGCCAGCTCAGGACAGGGTGCTCAGCCCCAGCATTTT.

The CDR3 sequence is CASSLGWSGAGANVLTF. Written as DNA, the CDR3 is TGTGCCAGCAGCTTGGGATGGTCCGGGGCTGGGGCCAACGTCCTGACTTTC. This chain connects TRBV5-5 to TRBJ2-6, with TRBD2 as a possible D gene (5 bases). Trimming took off 0 bases at V and 2 bases at J, with 12 bases between the two ends. Per germline, CDR1 SGHKS and CDR2 YYEKEE (reference sequence). The length of the CDR3 is 17 residues.

The chain uses TRBV15 and TRBJ1-1; D is uncertain. V was cut by 5 bases and J by 1 base, with 11 bases left in between. Germline CDR1 LNHNV, CDR2 YYDKDF (reference sequence). The CDR3 is 14 residues long. The DNA of the CDR3 is TGTGCCACCAGCTCCGACGGGTCGAACACTGAAGCTTTCTTT. It translates to CATSSDGSNTEAFF.

This clone was observed once. The chain couples TRBV4-3 to TRBJ2-1; 10 positions match TRBD2. CDR1 LGHNA and CDR2 YSLEER come from the germline V gene. The junction had 4 bases not matched to a gene; V was cut back by 3 bases and J by 2 bases. The CDR3 is made up of 16 amino acids. The CDR3 nucleotides read TGCGCCAGCAGCCAGGCTAGCGGGGGCCCCTACAATGAGCAGTTCTTC. Its translation: CASSQASGGPYNEQFF.

This rearrangement joins TRBV7-7 to TRBJ1-2; D gene unclear. CDR3 length equals 13 residues. The V gene lost 6 bases and the J gene lost 6 bases, with 14 bases spanning the gap. Germline loops: CDR1 SSHAT, CDR2 FNYEAQ (reference sequence). CDR3 in amino acids: CASRSERADGYTF. Here the CDR3 DNA reads TGTGCCAGCAGATCCGAGAGGGCTGATGGCTACACCTTC. The full variable domain, in which reference TRBV7-7 and TRBJ1-2 provide the parts outside the CDR3, is GAGVSQSPRYKVTKRGQDVTLRCDPISSHATLYWYQQALGQGPEFLTYFNYEAQPDKSGLPSDRFSAERPEGSISTLTIQRTEQRDSAMYRCASRSERADGYTFGSGTRLTVV.

This clone was seen more than once but under ten times. This chain joins TRBV19 and TRBJ1-6, with D maybe TRBD1 (6 bases). This CDR3 has 14 amino acids. Trimming took off 6 bases at V and 7 bases at J, with 13 bases between the two ends. Germline CDR1 reads LNHDA; CDR2 reads SQIVND (reference sequence). CDR3: CASSDDRMNSPLHF. The CDR3 DNA follows: TGTGCCAGTAGCGATGACAGGATGAATTCACCCCTCCACTTT.

This rearrangement joins TRBV15 to TRBJ2-7, with 8 bases lining up with TRBD2. The junction had 8 bases not matched to a gene; V was cut back by 3 bases and J by 4 bases. The CDR3 is 15 residues long. The germline V gene has CDR1 LNHNV and CDR2 YYDKDF (reference sequence). The CDR3 bases are TGTGCCACCAGCAGGAGCGGGGGAGACCTATACGAGCAGTACTTC. Amino acids: CATSRSGGDLYEQYF. Full variable domain (outside the CDR3, taken from reference TRBV15 and TRBJ2-7): DAMVIQNPRYQVTQFGKPVTLSCSQTLNHNVMYWYQQKSSQAPKLLFHYYDKDFNNEADTPDNFQSRRPNTSFCFLDIRSPGLGDTAMYLCATSRSGGDLYEQYFGPGTRLTVT.

The chain carries TRBV5-1 and TRBJ1-1; D unresolved. This CDR3 comprises 13 residues. The germline gives CDR1 SGHRS, CDR2 YFSETQ. Trimming took off 2 bases at V and 7 bases at J, with 12 bases between the two ends. The CDR3 spells CASSLGQEDEAFF. The CDR3 DNA reads as TGCGCCAGCAGCTTAGGGCAGGAGGATGAAGCTTTCTTT.

The chain recombines TRBV7-3 with TRBJ2-3; no clear D. The CDR3 consists of 13 residues. V lost 4 bases to trimming and J lost 5 bases, with 10 bases between them. The germline CDR1 and CDR2 sequences are SGHTA and FQGTGA. The CDR3 region is CASSSPPGDTQYF. The CDR3 DNA reads as TGTGCCAGCAGCTCTCCCCCAGGAGATACGCAGTATTTT.

This clone came up a few times. This chain connects TRBV24-1 to TRBJ1-6, with 9 bases identical to TRBD1. V dropped 3 bases and J dropped 10; count of bases not matched to a gene: 3. CDR1 KGHDR and CDR2 SFDVKD come from the germline V gene. The CDR3 sequence is 14 residues long. CDR3 DNA: TGTGCCACCAGTGATAACAGGGGGCGGTCACCCCTCCACTTT. Encoded protein: CATSDNRGRSPLHF.

This clone appeared once. The V call is TRBV27, the J call TRBJ1-2; D uncertain. This CDR3 is 13 amino acids long. The V gene's germline CDR1 is MNHEY and CDR2 SMNVEV (reference sequence). V gave up 1 base and J gave up 4 bases, with 7 bases separating them. The CDR3 nucleotides read TGTGCCAGCAGTTTATACAGAAGCTATGGCTACACCTTC. Its protein product is CASSLYRSYGYTF.

The chain joins TRBV7-9 to TRBJ1-6; D not resolved. Germline loops: CDR1 SEHNR, CDR2 FQNEAQ (reference sequence). The CDR3 runs to 15 residues. The ends were cut back, 5 bases at V and 6 bases at J, with 14 bases in the middle. The CDR3 region is CASSPRQATNSPLHF. For the CDR3, the DNA is TGTGCCAGCAGCCCCCGGCAGGCTACTAATTCACCCCTCCACTTT.

V and J are TRBV11-2 and TRBJ1-4, with 7 bases that match TRBD1. V lost 5 bases and J lost 10; bases outside the gene matches: 7. The CDR3 covers 13 residues. Germline loops: CDR1 SGHAT, CDR2 FQNNGV. CDR3 in amino acids: CASSPYGTAKLFF. The CDR3 DNA sequence: TGTGCCAGCAGCCCTTATGGGACAGCAAAACTGTTTTTT. The full variable domain, rest sourced from reference TRBV11-2 and TRBJ1-4, is EAGVAQSPRYKIIEKRQSVAFWCNPISGHATLYWYQQILGQGPKLLIQFQNNGVVDDSQLPKDRFSAERLKGVDSTLKIQPAKLEDSAVYLCASSPYGTAKLFFGSGTQLSVL.

In its sample, this clone was seen once. The J gene is TRBJ1-6, the V gene TRBV30; D may be TRBD1 (5 bases). Trimming left V 1 base short and J 8 bases short, with 15 bases between. The CDR3 spans 15 residues. The germline gives CDR1 GTSNPN, CDR2 SVGIG (reference sequence). The CDR3 coding sequence is TGTGCCTGGAGTGATGTAAGGGGTCAGGATTCACCCCTCCACTTT. Translating it yields CAWSDVRGQDSPLHF. The full variable domain, with the rest looked up from reference TRBV30 and TRBJ1-6, is SQTIHQWPATLVQPVGSPLSLECTVEGTSNPNLYWYRQAAGRGLQLLFYSVGIGQISSEVPQNLSASRPQDRQFILSSKKLLLSDSGFYLCAWSDVRGQDSPLHFGNGTRLTVT.

The genes are TRBV24-1 and TRBJ2-2; 13 nucleotides match TRBD2. Germline V gives CDR1 KGHDR, CDR2 SFDVKD. V lost 4 bases and J lost 4; bases outside the gene matches: 2. The CDR3 is made up of 16 amino acids. CDR3 amino acids: CATSDRTSGGTGELFF. CDR3 in DNA: TGTGCCACCAGTGACCGGACTAGCGGGGGCACCGGGGAGCTGTTTTTT.

This chain connects TRBV7-2 to TRBJ2-5, with 7 bases matching TRBD2. The J segment lost 0 bases and the V segment lost 7 bases, leaving 5 bases of the junction unmatched. CDR1 and CDR2 from the germline V gene are SGHTA and FQGNSA. This CDR3 is built from 14 residues. The CDR3 bases are TGTGCCAGCACCCTTGGGGGGGACCAAGAGACCCAGTACTTC. Protein product: CASTLGGDQETQYF. Full variable domain (outside the CDR3, taken from reference TRBV7-2 and TRBJ2-5): GAGVSQSPSNKVTEKGKDVELRCDPISGHTALYWYRQSLGQGLEFLIYFQGNSAPDKSGLPSDRFSAERTGGSVSTLTIQRTQQEDSAVYLCASTLGGDQETQYFGPGTRLLVL.

This chain connects TRBV14 to TRBJ2-1; the match to TRBD2 covers 9 bases. Looked up from germline, CDR1 is SGHDN and CDR2 is FVKESK. J was trimmed by 6 bases and V by 1 base; bases with no gene match: 4. The CDR3 covers 15 residues. Here the CDR3 reads CASSQGLAGINEQFF. CDR3 in DNA: TGTGCCAGCAGCCAAGGTCTAGCGGGGATCAATGAGCAGTTCTTC.